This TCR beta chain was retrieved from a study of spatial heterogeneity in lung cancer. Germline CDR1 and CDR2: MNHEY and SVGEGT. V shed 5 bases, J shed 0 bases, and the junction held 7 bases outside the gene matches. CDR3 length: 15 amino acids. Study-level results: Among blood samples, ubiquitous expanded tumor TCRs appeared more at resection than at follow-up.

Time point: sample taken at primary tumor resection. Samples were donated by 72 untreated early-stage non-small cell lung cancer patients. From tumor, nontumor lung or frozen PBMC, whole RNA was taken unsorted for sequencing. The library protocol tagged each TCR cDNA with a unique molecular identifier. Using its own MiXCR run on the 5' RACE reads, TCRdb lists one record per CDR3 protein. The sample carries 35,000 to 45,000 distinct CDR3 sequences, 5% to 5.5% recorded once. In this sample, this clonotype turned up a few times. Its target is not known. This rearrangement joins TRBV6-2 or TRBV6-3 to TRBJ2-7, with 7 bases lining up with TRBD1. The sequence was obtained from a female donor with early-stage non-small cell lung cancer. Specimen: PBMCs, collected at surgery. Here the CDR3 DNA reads TGTGCCAGCAGTACGGACAGGCTAGCCTCCTACGAGCAGTACTTC. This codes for CASSTDRLASYEQYF.